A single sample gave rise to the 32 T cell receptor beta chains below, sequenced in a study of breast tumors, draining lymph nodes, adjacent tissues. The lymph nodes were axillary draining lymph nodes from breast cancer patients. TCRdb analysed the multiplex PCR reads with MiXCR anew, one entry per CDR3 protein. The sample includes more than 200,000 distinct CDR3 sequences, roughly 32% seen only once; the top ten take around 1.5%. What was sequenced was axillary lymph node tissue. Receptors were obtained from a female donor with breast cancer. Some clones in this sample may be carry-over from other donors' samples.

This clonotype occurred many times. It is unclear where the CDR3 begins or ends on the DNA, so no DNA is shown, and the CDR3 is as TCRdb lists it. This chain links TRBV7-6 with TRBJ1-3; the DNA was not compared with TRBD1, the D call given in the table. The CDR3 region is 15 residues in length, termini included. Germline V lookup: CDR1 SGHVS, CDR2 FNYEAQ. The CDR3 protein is CASSPEWGYGNTMYF.

The DNA of the CDR3 is TGTGCCAGTAGTATTGGCAGGGCGAACACCTTC. Encoded protein: CASSIGRANTF. The chain joins TRBV19 to TRBJ1-2; maybe TRBD1 (5 bases). CDR3 size: 11 residues. V was pared by 3 bases and J by 12 bases, with 11 bases between. Per germline, CDR1 LNHDA and CDR2 SQIVND (reference sequence).

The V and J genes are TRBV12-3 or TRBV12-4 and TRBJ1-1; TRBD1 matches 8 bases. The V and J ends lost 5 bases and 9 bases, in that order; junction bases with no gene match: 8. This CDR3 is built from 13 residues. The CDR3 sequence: CASSGGQAEQAFF. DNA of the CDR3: TGTGCCAGCAGTGGGGGACAGGCAGAGCAAGCTTTCTTT.

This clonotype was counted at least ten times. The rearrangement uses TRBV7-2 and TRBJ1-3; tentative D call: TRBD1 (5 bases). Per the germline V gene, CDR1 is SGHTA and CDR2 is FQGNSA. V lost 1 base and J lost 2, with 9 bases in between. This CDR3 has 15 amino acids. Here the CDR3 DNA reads TGTGCCAGCAGCTTAGACCGAGGGGCTGGAAACACCATATATTTT. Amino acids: CASSLDRGAGNTIYF.

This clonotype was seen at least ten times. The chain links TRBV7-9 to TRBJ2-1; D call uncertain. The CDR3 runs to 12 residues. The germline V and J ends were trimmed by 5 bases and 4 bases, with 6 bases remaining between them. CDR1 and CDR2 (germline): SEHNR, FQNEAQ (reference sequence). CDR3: CASSVRYNEQFF. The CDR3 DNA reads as TGTGCCAGCAGCGTAAGGTACAATGAGCAGTTCTTC. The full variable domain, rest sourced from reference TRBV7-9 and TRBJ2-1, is DTGVSQNPRHKITKRGQNVTFRCDPISEHNRLYWYRQTLGQGPEFLTYFQNEAQLEKSRLLSDRFSAERPKGSFSTLEIQRTEQGDSAMYLCASSVRYNEQFFGPGTRLTVL.

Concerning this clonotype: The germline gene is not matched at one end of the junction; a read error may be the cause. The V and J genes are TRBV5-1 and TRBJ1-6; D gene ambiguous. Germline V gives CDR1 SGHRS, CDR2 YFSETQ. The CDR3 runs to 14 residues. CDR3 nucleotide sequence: TGCGCCAGCAGGTTGTATCCAGATAATTCCCCCCTCCACTTT. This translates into CASRLYPDNSPLHF. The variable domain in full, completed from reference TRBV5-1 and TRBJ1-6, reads KAGVTQTPRYLIKTRGQQVTLSCSPISGHRSVSWYQQTPGQGLQFLFEYFSETQRNKGNFPGRFSGRQFSNSRSEMNVSTLELGDSALYLCASRLYPDNSPLHFGNGTRLTVT.

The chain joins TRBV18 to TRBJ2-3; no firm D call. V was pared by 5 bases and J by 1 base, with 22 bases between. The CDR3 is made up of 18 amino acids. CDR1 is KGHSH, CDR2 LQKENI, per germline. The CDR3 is CASSAKGLRKVGTDTQYF. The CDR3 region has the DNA TGTGCCAGCTCAGCCAAAGGCCTGAGGAAAGTTGGCACAGATACGCAGTATTTT.

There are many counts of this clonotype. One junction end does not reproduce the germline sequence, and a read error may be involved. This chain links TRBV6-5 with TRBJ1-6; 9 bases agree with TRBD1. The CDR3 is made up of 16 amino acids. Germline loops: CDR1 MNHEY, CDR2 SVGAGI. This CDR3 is CASSHSNRGPNSPLHF. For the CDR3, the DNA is TGTGCCAGCAGTCACTCGAACAGGGGGCCTAATTCACCCCTCCACTTT.

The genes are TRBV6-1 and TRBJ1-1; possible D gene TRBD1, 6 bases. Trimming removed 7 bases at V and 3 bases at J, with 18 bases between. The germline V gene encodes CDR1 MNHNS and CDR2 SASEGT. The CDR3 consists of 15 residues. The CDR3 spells CASTKRGGGDTEAFF. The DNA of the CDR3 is TGTGCCAGCACCAAAAGAGGGGGAGGGGACACTGAAGCTTTCTTT.

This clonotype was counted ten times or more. The CDR3 spells CASKQGERTGELFF. In nucleotides, the CDR3 is TGTGCCAGCAAACAGGGTGAGCGGACCGGGGAGCTGTTTTTT. V and J are TRBV9 and TRBJ2-2, with D tentatively TRBD1 (6 bases). This CDR3 has 14 residues. V was trimmed by 6 bases and J by 5 bases, leaving 14 bases between them. The germline V gene encodes CDR1 SGDLS and CDR2 YYNGEE.

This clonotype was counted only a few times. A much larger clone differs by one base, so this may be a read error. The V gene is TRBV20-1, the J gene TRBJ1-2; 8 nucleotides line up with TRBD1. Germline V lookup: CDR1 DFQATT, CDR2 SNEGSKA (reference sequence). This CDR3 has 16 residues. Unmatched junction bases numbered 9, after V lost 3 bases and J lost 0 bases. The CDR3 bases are TGCAGTGCTAGGCACAGGGGGAACGAAGCTAACTATGGCTACACCTTC. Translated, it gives CSARHRGNEANYGYTF.

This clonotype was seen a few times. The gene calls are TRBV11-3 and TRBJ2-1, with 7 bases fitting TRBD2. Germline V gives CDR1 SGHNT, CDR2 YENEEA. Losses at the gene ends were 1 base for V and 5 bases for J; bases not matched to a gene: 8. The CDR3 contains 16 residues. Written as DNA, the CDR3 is TGTGCCAGCAGCTTAGTATTCGGGACTAACGACAATGAGCAGTTCTTC. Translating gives CASSLVFGTNDNEQFF.

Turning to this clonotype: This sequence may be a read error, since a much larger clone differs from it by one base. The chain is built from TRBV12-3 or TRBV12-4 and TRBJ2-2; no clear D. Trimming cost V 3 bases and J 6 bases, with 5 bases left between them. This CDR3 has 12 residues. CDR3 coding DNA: TGTGCCAGCAGTTTCAATGCCGGGGAGCTGTTTTTT. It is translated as CASSFNAGELFF.

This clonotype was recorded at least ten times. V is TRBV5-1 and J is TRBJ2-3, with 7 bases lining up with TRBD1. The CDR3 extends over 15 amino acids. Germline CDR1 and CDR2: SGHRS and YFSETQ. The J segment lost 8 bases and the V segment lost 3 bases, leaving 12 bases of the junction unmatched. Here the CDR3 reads CASSSLPRGTGTQYF. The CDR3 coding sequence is TGCGCCAGCAGCTCCCTTCCCAGGGGGACCGGTACGCAGTATTTT.

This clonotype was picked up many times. In nucleotides, the CDR3 is TGTGCCAGCAGCCACGGGGGACCCGGGGCCAACGTCCTGACTTTC. Protein: CASSHGGPGANVLTF. The V call is TRBV6-2 or TRBV6-3, the J call TRBJ2-6; tentatively, D is TRBD2 (6 bases). The CDR3 covers 15 residues. Germline CDR1 reads MNHEY; CDR2 reads SVGEGT. Trimming pared 6 bases from V and 4 bases from J, leaving 13 bases between.

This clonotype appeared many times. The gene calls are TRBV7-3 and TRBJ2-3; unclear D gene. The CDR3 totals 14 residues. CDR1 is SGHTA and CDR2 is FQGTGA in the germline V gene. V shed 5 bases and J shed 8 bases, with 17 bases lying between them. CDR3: CASSPQPDLGTQYF. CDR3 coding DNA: TGTGCCAGCAGCCCCCAGCCCGACCTTGGTACGCAGTATTTT.

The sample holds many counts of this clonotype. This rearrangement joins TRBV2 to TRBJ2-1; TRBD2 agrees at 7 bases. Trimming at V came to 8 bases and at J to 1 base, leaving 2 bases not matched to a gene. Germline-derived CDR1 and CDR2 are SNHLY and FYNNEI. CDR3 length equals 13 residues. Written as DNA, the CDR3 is TGTGCCAGCGGGGGGGGTTCCTACAATGAGCAGTTCTTC. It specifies CASGGGSYNEQFF. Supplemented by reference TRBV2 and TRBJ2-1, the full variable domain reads EPEVTQTPSHQVTQMGQEVILRCVPISNHLYFYWYRQILGQKVEFLVSFYNNEISEKSEIFDDQFSVERPDGSNFTLKIRSTKLEDSAMYFCASGGGSYNEQFFGPGTRLTVL.

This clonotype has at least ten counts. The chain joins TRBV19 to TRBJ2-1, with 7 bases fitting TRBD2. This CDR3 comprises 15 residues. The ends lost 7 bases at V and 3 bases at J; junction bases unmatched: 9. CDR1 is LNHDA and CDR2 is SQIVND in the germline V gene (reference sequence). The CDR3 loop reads CASKESSGFYNEQFF. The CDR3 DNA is TGTGCCAGTAAGGAATCTAGCGGTTTCTACAATGAGCAGTTCTTC. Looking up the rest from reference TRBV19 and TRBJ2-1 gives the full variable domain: DGGITQSPKYLFRKEGQNVTLSCEQNLNHDAMYWYRQDPGQGLRLIYYSQIVNDFQKGDIAEGYSVSREKKESFPLTVTSAQKNPTAFYLCASKESSGFYNEQFFGPGTRLTVL.

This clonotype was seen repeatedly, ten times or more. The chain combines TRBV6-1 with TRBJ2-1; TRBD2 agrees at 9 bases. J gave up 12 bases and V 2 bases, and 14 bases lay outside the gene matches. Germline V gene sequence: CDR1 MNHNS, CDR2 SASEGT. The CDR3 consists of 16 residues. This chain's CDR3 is CASSETGLSSGIGQFF. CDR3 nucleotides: TGTGCCAGCAGTGAAACGGGCCTATCTAGCGGGATTGGGCAGTTCTTC.

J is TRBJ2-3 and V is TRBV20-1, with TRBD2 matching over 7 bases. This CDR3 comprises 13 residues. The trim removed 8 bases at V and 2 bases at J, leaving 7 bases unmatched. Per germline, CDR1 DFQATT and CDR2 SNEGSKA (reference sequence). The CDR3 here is CSTMGGNTDTQYF. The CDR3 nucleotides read TGCAGTACTATGGGGGGGAACACAGATACGCAGTATTTT.

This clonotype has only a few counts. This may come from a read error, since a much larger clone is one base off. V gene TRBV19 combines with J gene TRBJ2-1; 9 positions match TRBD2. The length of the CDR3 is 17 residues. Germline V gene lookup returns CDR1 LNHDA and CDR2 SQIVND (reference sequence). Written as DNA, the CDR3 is TGTGCCGGTAGTATACCCACTAGCGGGCTCTCCTACAATGAGCAGTTCTTC. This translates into CAGSIPTSGLSYNEQFF.

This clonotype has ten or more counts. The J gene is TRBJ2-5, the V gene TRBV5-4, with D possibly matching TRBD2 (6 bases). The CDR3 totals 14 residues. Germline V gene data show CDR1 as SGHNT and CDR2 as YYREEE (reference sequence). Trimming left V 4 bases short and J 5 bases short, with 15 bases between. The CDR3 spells CASSRKTRGETQYF. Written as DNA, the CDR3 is TGTGCCAGCAGCCGAAAGACCCGGGGGGAGACCCAGTACTTC.

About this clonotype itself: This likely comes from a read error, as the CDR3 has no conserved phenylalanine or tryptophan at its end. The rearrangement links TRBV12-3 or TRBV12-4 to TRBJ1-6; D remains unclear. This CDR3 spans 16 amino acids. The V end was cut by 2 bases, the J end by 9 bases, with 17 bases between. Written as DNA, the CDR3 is TGTGCCAGCAGTTTATACGGGGATCCTTCGGCTTCACCCCTCCACCTT. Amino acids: CASSLYGDPSASPLHL.

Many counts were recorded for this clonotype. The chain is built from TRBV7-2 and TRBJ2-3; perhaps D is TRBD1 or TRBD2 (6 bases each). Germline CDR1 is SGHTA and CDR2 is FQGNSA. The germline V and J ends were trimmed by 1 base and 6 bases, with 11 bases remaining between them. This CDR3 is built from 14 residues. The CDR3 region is CASSLVGGPDTQYF. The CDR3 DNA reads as TGTGCCAGCAGCTTAGTAGGGGGGCCGGATACGCAGTATTTT.

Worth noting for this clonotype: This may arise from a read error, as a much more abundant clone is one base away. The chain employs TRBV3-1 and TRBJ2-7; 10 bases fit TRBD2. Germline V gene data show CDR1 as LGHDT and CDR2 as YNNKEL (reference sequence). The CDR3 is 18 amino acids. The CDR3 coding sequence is TGTGCCAGCAGCCAAAGAAGGTCTAGCGGGAGTGCCTCCTACGAGCAGCACTTC. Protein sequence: CASSQRRSSGSASYEQHF.

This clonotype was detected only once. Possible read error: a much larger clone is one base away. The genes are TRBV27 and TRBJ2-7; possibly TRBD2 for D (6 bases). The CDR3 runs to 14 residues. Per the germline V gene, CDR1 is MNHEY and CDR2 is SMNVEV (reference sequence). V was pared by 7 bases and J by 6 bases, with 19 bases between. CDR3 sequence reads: CASKVGGAVGEQYF. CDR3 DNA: TGTGCCAGCAAGGTGGGCGGGGCGGTTGGCGAGCAGTACTTC.

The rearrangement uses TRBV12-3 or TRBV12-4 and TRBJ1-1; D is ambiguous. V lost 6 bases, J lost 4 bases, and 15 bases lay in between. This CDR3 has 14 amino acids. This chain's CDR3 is CASRRTSGSTEAFF. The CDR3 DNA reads TGTGCCAGCAGAAGGACTAGCGGGAGCACTGAAGCTTTCTTT.

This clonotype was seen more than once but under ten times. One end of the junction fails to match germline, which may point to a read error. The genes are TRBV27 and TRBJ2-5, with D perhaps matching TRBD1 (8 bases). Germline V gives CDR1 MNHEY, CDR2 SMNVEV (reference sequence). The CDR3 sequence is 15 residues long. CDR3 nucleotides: TGTGCCAGCAGTTACTACAGGGGGGGGATGGAGACCCTGTACTTC. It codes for CASSYYRGGMETLYF.

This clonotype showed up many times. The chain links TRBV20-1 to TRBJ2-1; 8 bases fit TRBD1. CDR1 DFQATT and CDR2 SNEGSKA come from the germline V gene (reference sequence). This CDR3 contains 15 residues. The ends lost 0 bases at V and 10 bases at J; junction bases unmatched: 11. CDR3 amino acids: CSAREGQAPRGEQFF. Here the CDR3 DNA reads TGCAGTGCTAGAGAGGGACAGGCGCCGCGGGGAGAGCAGTTCTTC.

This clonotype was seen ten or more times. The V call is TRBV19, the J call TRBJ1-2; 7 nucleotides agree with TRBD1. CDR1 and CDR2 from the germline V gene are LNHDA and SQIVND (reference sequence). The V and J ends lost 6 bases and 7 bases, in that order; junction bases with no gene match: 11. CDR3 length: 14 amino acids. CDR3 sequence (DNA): TGTGCCAGTAGCGCTGGGACAGCAGGGTTTGGCTACACCTTC. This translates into CASSAGTAGFGYTF.

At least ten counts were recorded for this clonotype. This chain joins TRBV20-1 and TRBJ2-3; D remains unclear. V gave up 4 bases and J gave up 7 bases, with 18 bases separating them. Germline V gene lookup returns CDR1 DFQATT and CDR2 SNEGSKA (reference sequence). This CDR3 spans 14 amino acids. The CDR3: CSAMVTELRYTQYF. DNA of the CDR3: TGCAGTGCTATGGTAACAGAGCTCAGATATACGCAGTATTTT.

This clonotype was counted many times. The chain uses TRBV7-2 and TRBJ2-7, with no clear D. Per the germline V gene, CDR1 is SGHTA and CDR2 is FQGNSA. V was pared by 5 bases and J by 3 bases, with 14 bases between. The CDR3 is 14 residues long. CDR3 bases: TGTGCCAGCAGCCGAACCAAAGGGTACTACGAGCAGTACTTC. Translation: CASSRTKGYYEQYF.